This TCR beta chain is drawn from a study of T-cell memory formation after mild COVID-19 (dated by TCRdb to 2020 to 2023). With regard to the full study: TCR sequence clusters from the two donors were largely donor specific. T-cell clones expanding and contracting after mild COVID-19 in a couple of donors were tracked by longitudinal TCRalpha and TCRbeta repertoire sequencing. Two young, previously healthy adult volunteers, one female and one male, were included in the cohort.

Overall results and qualifications from the work: Some responding clones were found in pre-infection memory, which suggests that pre-existing cross-reactive memory T cells took part in the SARS-CoV-2 response. Whether the second-wave clones peaking on day 37 were SARS-CoV-2 specific was not confirmed. Balanced CD4/CD8 phenotypes were observed for clones contracting from day 15 to 85, whereas a bias towards CD4+ was observed for a second wave of clones expanding from day 15 to 37. Only a couple of mild cases were covered in the study, and larger cohorts including severe cases with pre-infection samples were considered necessary. Contracting CD4+ clones turned up mainly in the CM and EM memory subsets, whereas EMRA was where CD8+ clones were enriched.

V is shortened by 5 bases, J by 5 bases, and the region joining them spans 15 bases. CDR3 length: 15 amino acids, cysteine to phenylalanine. Solely the CDR3 DNA is kept, with 45 bases framed from the first base. CDR1 and CDR2, looked up from the germline V gene (reference sequence), are SEHNR and FQNEAQ. This clonotype was counted between two and nine times. The target of this receptor is not known. The record has no base qualities; no much larger clone is one base away. Ficoll-Paque density gradient centrifugation was used to isolate PBMCs. Instrument used: Illumina NovaSeq 6000. TCRalpha and TCRbeta cDNA libraries were built by 5'RACE with constant-segment primers, adding sample barcodes and unique molecular identifiers. RNA was extracted from every sample with Trizol reagent. The libraries were amplified in two PCR steps, and the second step added a second sample barcode and Illumina TruSeq adapters. Libraries were sequenced on an Illumina NovaSeq with 2 x 150 bp paired-end reads. The authors' pipeline ran thus. The reads were demultiplexed and collapsed into UMI-guided consensus sequences using migec v1.2.7. Using mixcr v2.1.11, UMI consensuses were aligned to TRA and TRB V and J templates and then assembled into clonotypes. Expanded or contracted clonotypes were those called significant by both edgeR and NoisET, with noise models trained on biological replicates. For edgeR calls, a false discovery rate-adjusted p below 0.01 and a log2 fold-change threshold of 1 were applied. As an exploratory analysis of dynamics, max-normalized trajectories of the 1000 most abundant clonotypes were examined with PCA combined with hierarchical clustering. Separately sequenced CD4+ and CD8+ repertoires were used to assign the CD4 or CD8 phenotype of responding clones. TCRdb reprocessed the public reads (quality trimming at Q25 with fastp, clone calling with MiXCR) and kept in-frame beta chains. Every CDR3 protein is listed once, alongside the most common genes and DNA of its rows. TCRdb, not the original authors, processed these V and J calls. For this sample there are some 150,000 distinct CDR3 sequences; roughly 6.3% appear just once. The ten biggest clones cover about 2% of the sample.

The sample taken for sequencing was PBMCs or a T cell subset sorted from them (not recorded which). The chain employs TRBV7-9 and TRBJ2-2, and perhaps TRBD2 as D gene, on 6 matching bases. This TCR was recovered from an adult woman who had mild COVID-19 (a few samples of this study predate the infection). The sample titles of this study are shuffled in the database, so cell type and time point are left out; the donor was told from shared clones. The nucleotides are TGTGCCAGCAGCCCATCGGGAGTTCCAACCGGGGAGCTGTTTTTT. Its protein is CASSPSGVPTGELFF.